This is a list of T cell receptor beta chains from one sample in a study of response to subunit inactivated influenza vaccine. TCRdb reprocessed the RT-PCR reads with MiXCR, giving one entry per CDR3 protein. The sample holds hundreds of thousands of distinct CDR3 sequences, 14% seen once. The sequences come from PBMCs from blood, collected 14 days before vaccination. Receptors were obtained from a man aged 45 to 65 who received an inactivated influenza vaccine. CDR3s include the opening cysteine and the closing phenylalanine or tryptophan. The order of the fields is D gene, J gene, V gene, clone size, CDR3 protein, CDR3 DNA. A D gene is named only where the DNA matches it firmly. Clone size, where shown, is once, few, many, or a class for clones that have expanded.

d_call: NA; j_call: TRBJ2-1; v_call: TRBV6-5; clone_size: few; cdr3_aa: CASSYTTWGVGGYNEQFF; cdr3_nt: TGTGCCAGCAGTTACACGACTTGGGGAGTGGGTGGCTACAATGAGCAGTTCTTC
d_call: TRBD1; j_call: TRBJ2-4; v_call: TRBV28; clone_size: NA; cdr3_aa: CASSFSDRGNIQYF; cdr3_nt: TGTGCCAGCAGTTTCAGTGACAGGGGAAACATTCAGTACTTC
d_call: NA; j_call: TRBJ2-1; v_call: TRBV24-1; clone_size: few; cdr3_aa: CATSDPAVAQTYNEQFF; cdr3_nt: TGTGCCACCAGTGATCCCGCCGTTGCGCAGACCTACAATGAGCAGTTCTTC
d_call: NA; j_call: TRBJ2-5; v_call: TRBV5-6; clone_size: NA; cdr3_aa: CASSLGSGTKRAQYF; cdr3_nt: TGTGCCAGCAGCTTGGGTAGTGGGACCAAGAGGGCCCAGTACTTC
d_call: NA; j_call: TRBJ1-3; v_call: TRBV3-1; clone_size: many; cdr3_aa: CASSQGQQIGNTIYF; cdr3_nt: TGTGCCAGCAGCCAAGGACAGCAAATTGGAAACACCATATATTTT
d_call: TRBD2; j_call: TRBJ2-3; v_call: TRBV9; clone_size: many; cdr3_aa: CASGPSGFSTDTQYF; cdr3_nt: TGTGCCAGCGGGCCTAGCGGATTTAGCACAGATACGCAGTATTTT
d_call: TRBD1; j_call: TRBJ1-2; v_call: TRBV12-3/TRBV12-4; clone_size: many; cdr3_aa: CASSAAGTGMANYGYTF; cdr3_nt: TGTGCCAGCAGTGCCGCGGGGACAGGGATGGCCAACTATGGCTACACCTTC
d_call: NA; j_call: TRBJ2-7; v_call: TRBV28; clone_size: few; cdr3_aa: CASSGPISYEQYF; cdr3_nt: TGTGCCAGCAGTGGACCGATTTCCTACGAGCAGTACTTC
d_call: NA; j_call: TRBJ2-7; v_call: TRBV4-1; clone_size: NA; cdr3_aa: CASSQDLAGWREQYF; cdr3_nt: TGCGCCAGCAGCCAAGATTTGGCAGGGTGGCGCGAGCAGTACTTC
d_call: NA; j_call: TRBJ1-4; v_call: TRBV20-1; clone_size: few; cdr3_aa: CSARTGEKLFF; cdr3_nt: TGCAGTGCTAGAACAGGTGAAAAACTGTTTTTT
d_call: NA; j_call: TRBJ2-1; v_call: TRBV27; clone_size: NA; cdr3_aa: CASSRFSRGEQFF; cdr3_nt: TGTGCCAGCAGCCGATTCAGCCGGGGTGAGCAGTTCTTC
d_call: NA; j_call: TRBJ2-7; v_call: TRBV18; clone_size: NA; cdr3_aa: CASSPGWDEQYF; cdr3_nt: TGTGCCAGCTCACCCGGTTGGGACGAGCAGTACTTC
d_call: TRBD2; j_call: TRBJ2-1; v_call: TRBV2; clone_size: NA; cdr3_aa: CASSENGRAGDEQFF; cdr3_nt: TGTGCCAGCAGTGAAAACGGGAGGGCTGGGGATGAGCAGTTCTTC
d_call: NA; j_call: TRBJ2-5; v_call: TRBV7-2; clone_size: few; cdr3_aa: CASSRPYQETQYF; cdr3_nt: TGTGCCAGCAGCCGACCTTACCAAGAGACCCAGTACTTC
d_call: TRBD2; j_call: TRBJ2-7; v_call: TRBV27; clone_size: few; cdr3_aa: CASSLIWPSGSYEQYF; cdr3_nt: TGTGCCAGCAGTTTAATCTGGCCTAGCGGGAGCTACGAGCAGTACTTC
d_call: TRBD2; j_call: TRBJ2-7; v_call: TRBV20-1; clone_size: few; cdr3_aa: CSARPSGYEQYF; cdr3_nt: TGCAGTGCTAGGCCTAGCGGTTACGAGCAGTACTTC
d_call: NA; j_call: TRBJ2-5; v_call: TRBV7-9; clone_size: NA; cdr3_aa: CASSPLRDWETQYF; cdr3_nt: TGTGCCAGCAGCCCCCTGCGGGATTGGGAGACCCAGTACTTC
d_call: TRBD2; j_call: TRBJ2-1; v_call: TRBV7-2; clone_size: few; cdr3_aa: CASSPIGASSGGGEQFF; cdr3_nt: TGTGCCAGCAGCCCCATCGGGGCGTCTAGCGGGGGGGGTGAGCAGTTCTTC
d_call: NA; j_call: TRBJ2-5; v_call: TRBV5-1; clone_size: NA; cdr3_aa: CASSPSGLGETQYF; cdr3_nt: TGCGCCAGCAGCCCTTCGGGACTGGGGGAGACCCAGTACTTC
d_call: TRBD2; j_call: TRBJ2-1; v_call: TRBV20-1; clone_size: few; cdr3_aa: CSARDSGSRGNEQFF; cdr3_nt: TGCAGTGCTAGAGATAGCGGGAGTCGGGGCAATGAGCAGTTCTTC
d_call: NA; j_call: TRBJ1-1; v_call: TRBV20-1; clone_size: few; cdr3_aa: CSARPRGAEAFF; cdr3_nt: TGCAGTGCTAGACCTCGGGGGGCTGAAGCTTTCTTT
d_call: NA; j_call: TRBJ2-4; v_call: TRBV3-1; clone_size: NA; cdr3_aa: CASSQVGEGRAYF; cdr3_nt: TGTGCCAGCAGCCAAGTGGGTGAGGGCAGAGCTTACTTC
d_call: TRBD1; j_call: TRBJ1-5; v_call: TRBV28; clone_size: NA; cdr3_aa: CSCGTGSRNQPQHF; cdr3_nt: TGTTCGTGCGGGACAGGGAGCCGCAATCAGCCCCAGCATTTT
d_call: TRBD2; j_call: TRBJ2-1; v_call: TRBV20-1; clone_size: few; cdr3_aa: CSAGTSGRRYNEQFF; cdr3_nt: TGCAGTGCCGGGACTAGCGGGAGACGTTACAATGAGCAGTTCTTC
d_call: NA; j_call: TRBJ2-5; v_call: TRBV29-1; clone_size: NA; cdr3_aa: CSVEARAYQETQYF; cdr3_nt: TGCAGCGTTGAGGCCAGGGCGTACCAAGAGACCCAGTACTTC
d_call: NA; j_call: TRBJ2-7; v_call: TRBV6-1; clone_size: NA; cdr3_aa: CASRGFAGGPYEQYF; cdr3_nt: TGTGCCAGCAGAGGATTCGCCGGGGGCCCCTACGAGCAGTACTTC
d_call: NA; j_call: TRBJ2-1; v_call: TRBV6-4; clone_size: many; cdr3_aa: CASSDGGYNEQFF; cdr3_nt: TGTGCCAGCAGTGACGGGGGGTACAATGAGCAGTTCTTC
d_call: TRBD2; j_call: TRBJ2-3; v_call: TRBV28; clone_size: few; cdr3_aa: CASRGWLGTSGSTDTQYF; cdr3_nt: TGTGCCAGCAGAGGTTGGCTTGGGACTAGCGGGAGTACAGATACGCAGTATTTT
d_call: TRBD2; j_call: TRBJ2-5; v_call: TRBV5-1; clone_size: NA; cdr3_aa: CASSVSAGGRETQYF; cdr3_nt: TGCGCCAGCAGCGTGAGCGCGGGGGGCCGGGAGACCCAGTACTTC
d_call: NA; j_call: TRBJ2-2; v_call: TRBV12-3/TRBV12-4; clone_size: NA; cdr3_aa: CASIRRLTGNTGELFF; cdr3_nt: TGTGCCTCAATCCGCAGGCTTACGGGGAACACCGGGGAGCTGTTTTTT
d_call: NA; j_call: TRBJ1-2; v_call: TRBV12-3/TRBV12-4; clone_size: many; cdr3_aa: CASSLGVVYGYTF; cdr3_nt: TGTGCCAGCAGTTTAGGGGTTGTCTATGGCTACACCTTC
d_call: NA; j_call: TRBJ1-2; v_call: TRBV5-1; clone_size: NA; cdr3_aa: CASSLAVSGYGYTF; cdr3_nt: TGCGCCAGCAGCTTGGCGGTGTCGGGGTATGGCTACACCTTC
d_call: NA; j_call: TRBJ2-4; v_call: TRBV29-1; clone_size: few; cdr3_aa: CSVEDPGRNIQYF; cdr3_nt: TGCAGCGTTGAAGATCCCGGCAGAAACATTCAGTACTTC
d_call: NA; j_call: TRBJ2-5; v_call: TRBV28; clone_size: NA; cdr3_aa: CASSFVGNDQETQYF; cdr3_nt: TGTGCCAGCAGTTTTGTGGGGAACGACCAAGAGACCCAGTACTTC
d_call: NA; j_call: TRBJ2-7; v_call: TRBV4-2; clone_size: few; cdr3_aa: CASSQEEASSYEQYF; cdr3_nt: TGTGCCAGCAGCCAAGAAGAGGCCAGCTCCTACGAGCAGTACTTC
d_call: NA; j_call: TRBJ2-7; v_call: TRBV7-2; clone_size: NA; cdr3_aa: CASSSGGTVSYEQYF; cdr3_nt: TGTGCCAGCAGCTCAGGCGGGACAGTGTCCTACGAGCAGTACTTC
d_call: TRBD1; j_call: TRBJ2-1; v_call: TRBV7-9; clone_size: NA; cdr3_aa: CASSQTGIGYNEQFF; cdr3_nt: TGTGCCAGCAGCCAGACAGGGATAGGCTACAATGAGCAGTTCTTC
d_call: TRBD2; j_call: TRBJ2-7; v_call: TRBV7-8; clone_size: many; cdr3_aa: CASSLDTSGSYEQYF; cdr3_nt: TGTGCCAGCAGCTTAGATACTAGCGGGAGCTACGAGCAGTACTTC
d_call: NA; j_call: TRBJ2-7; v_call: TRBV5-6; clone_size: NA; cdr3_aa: CASSLDRGTATPYEQYF; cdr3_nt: TGTGCCAGCAGCTTGGATCGGGGGACGGCAACCCCCTACGAGCAGTACTTC
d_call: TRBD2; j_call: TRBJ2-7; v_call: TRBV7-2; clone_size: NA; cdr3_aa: CASSLDSGRYYEQYF; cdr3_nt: TGTGCCAGCAGCTTAGATAGCGGGAGGTACTACGAGCAGTACTTC
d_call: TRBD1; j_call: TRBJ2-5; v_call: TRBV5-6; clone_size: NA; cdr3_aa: CASSRLQGWETQYF; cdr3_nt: TGTGCCAGCAGCCGACTACAGGGGTGGGAGACCCAGTACTTC
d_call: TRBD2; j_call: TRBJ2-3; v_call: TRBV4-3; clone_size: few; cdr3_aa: CASSQDRLAGGLGTDTQYF; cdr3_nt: TGCGCCAGCAGCCAAGATCGACTAGCGGGAGGGCTTGGCACAGATACGCAGTATTTT
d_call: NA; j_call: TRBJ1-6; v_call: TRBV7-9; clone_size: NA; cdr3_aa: CASSLDAALNSPLHF; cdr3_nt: TGTGCCAGCAGCTTAGACGCAGCGCTTAATTCACCCCTCCACTTT
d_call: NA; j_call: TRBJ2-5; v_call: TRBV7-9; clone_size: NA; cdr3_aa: CASSSLPSPETQYF; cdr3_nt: TGTGCCAGCAGCTCCCTACCGAGCCCAGAGACCCAGTACTTC
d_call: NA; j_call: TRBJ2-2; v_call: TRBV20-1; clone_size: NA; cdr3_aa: CSAPYQMGGELFF; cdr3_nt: TGCAGTGCCCCTTATCAAATGGGGGGGGAGCTGTTTTTT
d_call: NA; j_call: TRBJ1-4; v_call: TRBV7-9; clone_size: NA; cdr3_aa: CASSNNQREKLFF; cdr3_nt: TGTGCCAGCAGCAACAATCAGCGCGAAAAACTGTTTTTT
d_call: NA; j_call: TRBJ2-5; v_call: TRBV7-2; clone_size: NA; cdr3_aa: CASSLFGNQETQYF; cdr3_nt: TGTGCCAGCAGCTTATTCGGAAACCAAGAGACCCAGTACTTC
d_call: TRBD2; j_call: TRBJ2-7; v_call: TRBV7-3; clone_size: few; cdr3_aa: CACRASGSYEQYF; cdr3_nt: TGTGCCTGCCGCGCTAGCGGGAGTTACGAGCAGTACTTC
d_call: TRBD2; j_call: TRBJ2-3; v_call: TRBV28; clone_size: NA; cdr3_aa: CASSQGLAGAADTQYF; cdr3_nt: TGTGCCAGCAGCCAAGGACTAGCGGGAGCCGCAGATACGCAGTATTTT
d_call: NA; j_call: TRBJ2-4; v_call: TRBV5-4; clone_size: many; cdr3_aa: CASSPGRTEYF; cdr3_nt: TGTGCCAGCAGCCCAGGACGGACTGAGTACTTC
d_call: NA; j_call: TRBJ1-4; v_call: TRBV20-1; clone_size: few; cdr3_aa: CSAGQELPGEKLFF; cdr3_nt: TGCAGTGCTGGGCAGGAGCTCCCTGGGGAAAAACTGTTTTTT